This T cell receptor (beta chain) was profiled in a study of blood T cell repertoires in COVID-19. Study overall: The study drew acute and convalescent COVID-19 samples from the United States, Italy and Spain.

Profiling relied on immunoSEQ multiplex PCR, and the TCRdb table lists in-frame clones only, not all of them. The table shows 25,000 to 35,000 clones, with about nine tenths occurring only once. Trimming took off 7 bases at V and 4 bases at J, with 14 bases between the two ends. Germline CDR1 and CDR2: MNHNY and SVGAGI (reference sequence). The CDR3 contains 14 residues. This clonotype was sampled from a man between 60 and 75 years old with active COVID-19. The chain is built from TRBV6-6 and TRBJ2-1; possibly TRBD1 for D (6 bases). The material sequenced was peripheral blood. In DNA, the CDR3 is TGTGCCAGCATATCCCCAGGGGTATACAATGAGCAGTTCTTC. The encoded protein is CASISPGVYNEQFF.